The T cell receptor beta chain under discussion was sequenced for a study of monozygotic twins with inflammatory bowel disease. For every sample, eight separate reactions were used to make cDNA. UMIs incorporating a 6-nucleotide sample barcode were appended by means of template switching. From the 5' RACE reads, TCRdb lists one entry per CDR3 protein and no DNA. Its clone listing holds approximately 400,000 distinct CDR3 sequences. Regarding this clonotype: The antigen is not known.

Germline CDR1 and CDR2: MNHNS and SASEGT. CDR3 length: 14 amino acids. Findings and caveats of the study: Resolution of different T cell subtypes was not achieved.

The sample comprised blood. This rearrangement joins TRBV6-1 to TRBJ2-1; the D gene TCRdb calls, TRBD1, cannot be checked with no DNA. This sequence was found in a human donor with ulcerative colitis or Crohn's disease, or a healthy co-twin of an affected twin (not recorded which). CDR3 sequence: CASRDSGGGNEQFF.